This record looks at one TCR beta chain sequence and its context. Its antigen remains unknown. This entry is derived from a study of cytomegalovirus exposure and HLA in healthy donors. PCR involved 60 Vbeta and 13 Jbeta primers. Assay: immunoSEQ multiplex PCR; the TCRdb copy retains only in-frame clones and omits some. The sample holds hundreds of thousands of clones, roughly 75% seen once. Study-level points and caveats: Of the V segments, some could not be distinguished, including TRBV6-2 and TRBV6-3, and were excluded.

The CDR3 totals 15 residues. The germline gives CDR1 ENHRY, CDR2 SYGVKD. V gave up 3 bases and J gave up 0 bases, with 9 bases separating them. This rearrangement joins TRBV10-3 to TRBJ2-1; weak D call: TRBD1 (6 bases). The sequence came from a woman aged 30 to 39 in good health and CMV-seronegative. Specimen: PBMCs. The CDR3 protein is CAISEQGNSYNEQFF. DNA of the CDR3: TGTGCCATCAGTGAACAGGGAAACTCCTACAATGAGCAGTTCTTC.